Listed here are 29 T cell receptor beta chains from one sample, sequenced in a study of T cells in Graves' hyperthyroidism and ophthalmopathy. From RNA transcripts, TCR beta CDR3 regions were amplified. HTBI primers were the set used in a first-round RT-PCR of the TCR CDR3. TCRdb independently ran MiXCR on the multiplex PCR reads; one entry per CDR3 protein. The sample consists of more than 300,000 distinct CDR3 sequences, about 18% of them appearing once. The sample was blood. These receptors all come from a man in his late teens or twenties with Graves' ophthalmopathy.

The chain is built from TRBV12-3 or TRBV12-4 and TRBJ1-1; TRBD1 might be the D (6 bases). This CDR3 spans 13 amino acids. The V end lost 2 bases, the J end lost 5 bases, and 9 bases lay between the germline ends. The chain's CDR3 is CASSLQGWTEAFF. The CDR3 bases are TGTGCCAGCAGTTTACAGGGGTGGACTGAAGCTTTCTTT.

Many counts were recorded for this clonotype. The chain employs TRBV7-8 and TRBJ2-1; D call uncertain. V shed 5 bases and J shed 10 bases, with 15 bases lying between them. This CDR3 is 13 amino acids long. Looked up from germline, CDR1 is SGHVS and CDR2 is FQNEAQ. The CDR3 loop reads CASSLRTAREQFF. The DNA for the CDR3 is TGTGCCAGCAGCCTTCGGACGGCCCGGGAGCAGTTCTTC.

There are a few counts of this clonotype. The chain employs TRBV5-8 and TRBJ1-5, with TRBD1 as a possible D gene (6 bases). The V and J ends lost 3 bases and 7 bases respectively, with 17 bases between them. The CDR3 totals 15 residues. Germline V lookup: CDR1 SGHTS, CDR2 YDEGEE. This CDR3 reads CASSSQGRGTQPQHF. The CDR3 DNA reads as TGTGCCAGCAGCTCACAGGGAAGGGGGACGCAGCCCCAGCATTTT.

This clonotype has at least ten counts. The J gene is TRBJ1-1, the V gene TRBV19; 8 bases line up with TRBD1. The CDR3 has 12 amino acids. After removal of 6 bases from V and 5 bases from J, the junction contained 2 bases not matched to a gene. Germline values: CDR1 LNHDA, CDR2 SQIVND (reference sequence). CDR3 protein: CASRGQATEAFF. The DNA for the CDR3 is TGTGCCAGTAGGGGACAGGCGACTGAAGCTTTCTTT.

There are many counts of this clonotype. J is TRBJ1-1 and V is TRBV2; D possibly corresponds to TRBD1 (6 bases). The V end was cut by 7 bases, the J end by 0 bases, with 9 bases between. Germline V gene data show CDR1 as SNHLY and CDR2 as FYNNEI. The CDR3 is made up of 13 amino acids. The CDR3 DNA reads TGTGCCAGCACAGGGGCCATGAACACTGAAGCTTTCTTT. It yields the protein CASTGAMNTEAFF.

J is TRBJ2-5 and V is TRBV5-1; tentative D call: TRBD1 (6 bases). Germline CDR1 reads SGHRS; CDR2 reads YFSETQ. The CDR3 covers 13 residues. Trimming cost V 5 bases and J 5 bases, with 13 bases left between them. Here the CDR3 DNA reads TGCGCCAGCAGGCCGACAGGCAGCGAGACCCAGTACTTC. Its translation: CASRPTGSETQYF.

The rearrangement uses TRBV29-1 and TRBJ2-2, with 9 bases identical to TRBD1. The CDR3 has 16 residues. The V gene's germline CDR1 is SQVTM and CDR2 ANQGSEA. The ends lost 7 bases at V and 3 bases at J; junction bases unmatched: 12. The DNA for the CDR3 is TGCAGCGGCTGGACAGGGGCGATGGTGGACACCGGGGAGCTGTTTTTT. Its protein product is CSGWTGAMVDTGELFF.

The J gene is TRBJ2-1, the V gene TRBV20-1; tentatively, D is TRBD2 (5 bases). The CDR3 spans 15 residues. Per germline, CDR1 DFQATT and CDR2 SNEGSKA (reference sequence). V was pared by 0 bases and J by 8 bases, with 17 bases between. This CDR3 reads CSARDLVVRGHEQFF. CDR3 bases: TGCAGTGCTAGAGATTTGGTAGTGAGAGGGCATGAGCAGTTCTTC.

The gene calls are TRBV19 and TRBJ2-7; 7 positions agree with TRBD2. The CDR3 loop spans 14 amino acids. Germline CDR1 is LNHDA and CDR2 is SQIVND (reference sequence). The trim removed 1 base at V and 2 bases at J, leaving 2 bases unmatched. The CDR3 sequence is CASSIGSGTYEQYF. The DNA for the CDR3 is TGTGCCAGTAGTATAGGAAGCGGGACCTACGAGCAGTACTTC.

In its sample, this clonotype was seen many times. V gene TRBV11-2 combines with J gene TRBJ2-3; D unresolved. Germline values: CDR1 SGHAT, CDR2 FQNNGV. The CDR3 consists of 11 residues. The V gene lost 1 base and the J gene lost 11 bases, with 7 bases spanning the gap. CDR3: CASSLVVGQYF. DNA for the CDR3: TGTGCCAGCAGCTTAGTAGTCGGGCAGTATTTT.

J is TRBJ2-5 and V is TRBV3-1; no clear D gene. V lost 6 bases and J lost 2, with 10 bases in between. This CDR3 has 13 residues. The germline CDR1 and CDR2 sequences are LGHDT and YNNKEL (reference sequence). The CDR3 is CASRYTEQETQYF. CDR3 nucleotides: TGTGCCAGCAGATATACGGAGCAAGAGACCCAGTACTTC.

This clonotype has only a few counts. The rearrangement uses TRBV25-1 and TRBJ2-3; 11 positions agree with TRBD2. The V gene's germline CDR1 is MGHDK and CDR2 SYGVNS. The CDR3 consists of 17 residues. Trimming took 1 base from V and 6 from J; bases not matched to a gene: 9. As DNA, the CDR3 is TGTGCCAGCAGTGAATTACTTAGCGGGGGGGCTATCGATACGCAGTATTTT. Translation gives CASSELLSGGAIDTQYF. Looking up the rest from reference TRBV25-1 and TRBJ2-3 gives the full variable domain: EADIYQTPRYLVIGTGKKITLECSQTMGHDKMYWYQQDPGMELHLIHYSYGVNSTEKGDLSSESTVSRIRTEHFPLTLESARPSHTSQYLCASSELLSGGAIDTQYFGPGTRLTVL.

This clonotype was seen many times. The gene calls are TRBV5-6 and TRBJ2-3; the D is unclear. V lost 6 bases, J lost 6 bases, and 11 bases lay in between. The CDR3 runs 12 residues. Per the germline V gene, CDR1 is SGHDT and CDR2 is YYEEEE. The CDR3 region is CASTIQADTQYF. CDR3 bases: TGTGCCAGCACTATTCAGGCGGATACGCAGTATTTT.

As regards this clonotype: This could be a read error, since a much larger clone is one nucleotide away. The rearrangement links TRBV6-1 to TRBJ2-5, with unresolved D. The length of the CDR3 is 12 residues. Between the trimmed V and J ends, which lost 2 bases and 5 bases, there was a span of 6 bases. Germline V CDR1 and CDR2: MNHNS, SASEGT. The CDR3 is CASSETRETQYF. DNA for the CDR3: TGTGCCAGCAGTGAAACGAGGGAGACCCAGTACTTC.

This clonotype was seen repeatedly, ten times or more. This chain's CDR3 is CASHFNRNTEAFF. In DNA, the CDR3 is TGTGCCAGCCATTTTAACAGGAACACTGAAGCTTTCTTT. The J gene is TRBJ1-1, the V gene TRBV6-1; D call uncertain. Germline CDR1 is MNHNS and CDR2 is SASEGT. Trimming took off 8 bases at V and 1 base at J, with 11 bases between the two ends. This CDR3 has 13 amino acids.

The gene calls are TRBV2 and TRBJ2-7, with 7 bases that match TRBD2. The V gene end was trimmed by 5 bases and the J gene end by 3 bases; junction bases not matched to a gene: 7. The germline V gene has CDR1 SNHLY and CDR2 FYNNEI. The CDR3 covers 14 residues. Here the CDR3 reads CASSPLRTSYEQYF. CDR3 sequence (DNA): TGTGCCAGCAGTCCCCTCCGGACTAGCTACGAGCAGTACTTC.

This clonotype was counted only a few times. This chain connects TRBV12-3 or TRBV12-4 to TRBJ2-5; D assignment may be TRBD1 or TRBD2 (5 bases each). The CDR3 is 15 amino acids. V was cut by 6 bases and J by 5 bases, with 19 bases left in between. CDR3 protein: CASSLSPGLTETQYF. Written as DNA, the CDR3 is TGTGCCAGCAGCTTAAGTCCGGGGCTAACGGAGACCCAGTACTTC.

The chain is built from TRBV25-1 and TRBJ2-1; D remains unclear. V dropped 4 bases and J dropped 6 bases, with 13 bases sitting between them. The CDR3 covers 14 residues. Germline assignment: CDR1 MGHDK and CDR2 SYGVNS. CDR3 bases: TGTGCCAGCAGTGCCGTCGGTAGCAGCAATGAGCAGTTCTTC. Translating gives CASSAVGSSNEQFF.

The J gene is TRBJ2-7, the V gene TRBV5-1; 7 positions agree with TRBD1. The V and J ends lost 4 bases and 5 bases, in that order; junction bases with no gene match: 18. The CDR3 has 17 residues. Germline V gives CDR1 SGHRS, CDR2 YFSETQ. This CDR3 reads CASSDRQGLGIANEQYF. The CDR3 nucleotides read TGCGCCAGCAGCGACCGACAGGGCCTAGGCATAGCTAACGAGCAGTACTTC.

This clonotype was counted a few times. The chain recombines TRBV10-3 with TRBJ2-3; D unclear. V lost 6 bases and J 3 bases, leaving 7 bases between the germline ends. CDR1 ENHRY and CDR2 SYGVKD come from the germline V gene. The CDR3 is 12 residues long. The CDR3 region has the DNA TGTGCCATCAGGGACCATACAGATACGCAGTATTTT. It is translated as CAIRDHTDTQYF.

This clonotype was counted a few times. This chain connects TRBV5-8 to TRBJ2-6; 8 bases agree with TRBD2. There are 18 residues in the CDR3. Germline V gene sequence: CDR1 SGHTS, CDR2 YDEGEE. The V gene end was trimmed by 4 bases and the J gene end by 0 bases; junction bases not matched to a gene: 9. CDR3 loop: CASSPLWTSRSGANVLTF. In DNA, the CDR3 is TGTGCCAGCAGCCCGCTTTGGACTAGCCGCTCTGGGGCCAACGTCCTGACTTTC.

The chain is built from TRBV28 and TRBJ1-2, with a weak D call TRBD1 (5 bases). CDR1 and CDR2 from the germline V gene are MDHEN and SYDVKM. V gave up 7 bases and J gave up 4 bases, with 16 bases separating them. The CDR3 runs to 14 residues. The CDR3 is CASTLQVVGYGYTF. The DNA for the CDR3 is TGTGCCAGCACCTTACAGGTCGTGGGCTATGGCTACACCTTC.

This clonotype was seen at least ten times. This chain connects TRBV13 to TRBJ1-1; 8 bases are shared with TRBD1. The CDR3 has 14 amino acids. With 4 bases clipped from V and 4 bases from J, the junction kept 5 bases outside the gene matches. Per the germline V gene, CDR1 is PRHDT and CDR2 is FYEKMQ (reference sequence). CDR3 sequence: CASSSRGRPTEAFF. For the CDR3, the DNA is TGTGCCAGCAGCTCCAGGGGGCGACCCACTGAAGCTTTCTTT.

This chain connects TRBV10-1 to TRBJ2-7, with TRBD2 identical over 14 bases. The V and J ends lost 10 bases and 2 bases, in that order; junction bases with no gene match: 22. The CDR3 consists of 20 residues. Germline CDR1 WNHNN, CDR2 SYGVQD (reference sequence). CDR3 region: CAINRRLAGGPSKDTYEQYF. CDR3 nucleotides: TGCGCCATCAACCGTCGACTAGCGGGGGGGCCGTCCAAAGACACCTACGAGCAGTACTTC.

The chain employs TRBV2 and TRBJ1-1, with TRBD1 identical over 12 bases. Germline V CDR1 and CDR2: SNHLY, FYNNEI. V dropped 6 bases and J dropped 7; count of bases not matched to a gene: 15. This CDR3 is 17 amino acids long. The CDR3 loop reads CASSAHRDRGRRVEAFF. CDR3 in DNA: TGTGCCAGCAGCGCCCACCGGGACAGGGGGCGCCGGGTTGAAGCTTTCTTT.

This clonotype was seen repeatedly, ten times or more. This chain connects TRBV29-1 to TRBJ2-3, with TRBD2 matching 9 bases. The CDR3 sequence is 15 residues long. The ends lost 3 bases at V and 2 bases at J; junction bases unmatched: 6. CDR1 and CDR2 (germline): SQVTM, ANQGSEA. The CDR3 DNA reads TGCAGCGTTGAGATAGCGGGGGCGAACACAGATACGCAGTATTTT. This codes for CSVEIAGANTDTQYF.

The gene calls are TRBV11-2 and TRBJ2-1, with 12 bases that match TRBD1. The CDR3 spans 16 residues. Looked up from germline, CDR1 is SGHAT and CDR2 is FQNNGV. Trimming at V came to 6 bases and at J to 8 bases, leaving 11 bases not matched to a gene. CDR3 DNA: TGTGCCAGCAGGGCCGGGACAGGGGGCATACAATATGAGCAGTTCTTC. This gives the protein CASRAGTGGIQYEQFF.

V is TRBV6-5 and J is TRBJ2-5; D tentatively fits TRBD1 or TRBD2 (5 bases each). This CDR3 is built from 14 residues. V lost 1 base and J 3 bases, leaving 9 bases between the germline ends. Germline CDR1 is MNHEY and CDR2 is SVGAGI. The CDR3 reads CASSYYGAKETQYF. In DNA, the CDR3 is TGTGCCAGCAGTTACTACGGGGCGAAAGAGACCCAGTACTTC.

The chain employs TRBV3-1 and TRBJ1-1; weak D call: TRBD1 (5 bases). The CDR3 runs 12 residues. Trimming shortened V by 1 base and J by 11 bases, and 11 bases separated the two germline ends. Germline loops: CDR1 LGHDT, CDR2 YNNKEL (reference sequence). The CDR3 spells CASSQVGGGAFF. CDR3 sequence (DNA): TGTGCCAGCAGCCAAGTTGGGGGAGGGGCTTTCTTT.